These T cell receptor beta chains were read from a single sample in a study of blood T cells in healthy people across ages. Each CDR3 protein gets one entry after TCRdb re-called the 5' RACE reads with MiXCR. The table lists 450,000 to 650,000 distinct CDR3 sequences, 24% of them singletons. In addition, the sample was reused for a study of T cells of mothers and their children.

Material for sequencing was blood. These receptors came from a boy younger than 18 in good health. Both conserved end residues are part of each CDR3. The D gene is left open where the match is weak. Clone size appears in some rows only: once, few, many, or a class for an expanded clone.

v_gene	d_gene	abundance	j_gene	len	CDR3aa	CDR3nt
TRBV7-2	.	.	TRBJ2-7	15	CASSFRRESSYEQYF	TGTGCCAGCAGCTTTCGGCGGGAAAGCTCCTACGAGCAGTACTTC
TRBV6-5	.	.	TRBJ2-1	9	CASSDGLFF	TGTGCCAGCAGCGACGGGCTGTTCTTC
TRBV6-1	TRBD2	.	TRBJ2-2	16	CATFPGGLAATGELFF	TGTGCCACCTTTCCCGGGGGACTAGCGGCCACCGGGGAGCTGTTTTTT
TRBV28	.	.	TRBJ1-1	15	CASSLIQRSRTEAFF	TGTGCCAGCAGTTTAATACAGCGGTCTAGGACTGAAGCTTTCTTT
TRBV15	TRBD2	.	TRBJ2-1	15	CATSPPGLLYNEQFF	TGTGCCACCAGTCCCCCGGGACTACTCTACAATGAGCAGTTCTTC
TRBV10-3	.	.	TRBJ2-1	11	CAISEGQSQFF	TGTGCCATCAGTGAGGGGCAAAGTCAGTTCTTC
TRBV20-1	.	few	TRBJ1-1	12	CSASSFDTEALF	TGCAGTGCTAGTAGTTTCGACACTGAAGCTCTCTTT
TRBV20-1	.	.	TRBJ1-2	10	CSALETGYTF	TGCAGTGCTCTCGAGACAGGCTACACCTTC
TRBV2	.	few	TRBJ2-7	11	CAIRRGDEQYF	TGTGCCATTCGTCGGGGCGACGAGCAGTACTTC
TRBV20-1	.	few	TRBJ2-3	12	CSASPGTDTQYF	TGCAGTGCTAGTCCGGGGACAGATACGCAGTATTTT
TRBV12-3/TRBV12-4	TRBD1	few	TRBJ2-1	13	CASSSRGNGEQFF	TGTGCCAGCAGTTCCAGGGGGAACGGCGAGCAGTTCTTC
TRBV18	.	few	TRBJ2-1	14	CASSPATANNEQFF	TGTGCCAGCTCACCTGCGACAGCAAACAATGAGCAGTTCTTC
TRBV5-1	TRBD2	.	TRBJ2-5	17	CASRYGTSRGGRETQYF	TGCGCCAGCAGATACGGGACTAGCCGTGGGGGTCGAGAGACCCAGTACTTC
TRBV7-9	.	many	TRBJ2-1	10	CASSSGEVFF	TGTGCCAGCAGCTCCGGGGAGGTCTTCTTC
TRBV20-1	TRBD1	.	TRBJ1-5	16	CSARDQGQGSNQPQHF	TGCAGTGCTAGAGATCAGGGACAGGGAAGCAATCAGCCCCAGCATTTT
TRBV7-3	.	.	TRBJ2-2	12	CASSLSTGELLF	TGTGCCAGCAGCTTAAGCACCGGGGAGCTGCTTTTT
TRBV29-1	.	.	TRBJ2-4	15	CSVELGASAKNIQYF	TGCAGCGTTGAATTGGGGGCATCTGCCAAAAACATTCAGTACTTC
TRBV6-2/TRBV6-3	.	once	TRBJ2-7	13	CASSLLRAREQYF	TGTGCCAGCAGCTTACTCAGGGCGAGGGAGCAGTACTTC
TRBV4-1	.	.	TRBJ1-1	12	CASSQDRDEAFF	TGCGCCAGCAGCCAAGATCGGGATGAAGCTTTCTTT
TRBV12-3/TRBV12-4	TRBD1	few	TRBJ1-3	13	CASSLTGEYTIYF	TGTGCCAGCAGTCTCACAGGGGAATACACCATATATTTT
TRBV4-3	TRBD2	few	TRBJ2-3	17	CASSQMFVGGIQDTQYF	TGCGCCAGCAGCCAAATGTTTGTGGGAGGGATCCAAGATACGCAGTATTTT
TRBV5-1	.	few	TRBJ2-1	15	CASSSRDGTYNEQFF	TGCGCCAGCAGCTCCCGGGACGGAACCTACAATGAGCAGTTCTTC
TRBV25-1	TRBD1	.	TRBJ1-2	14	CASRGQGSNYGYTF	TGTGCCAGCCGGGGACAGGGTTCTAACTATGGCTACACCTTC
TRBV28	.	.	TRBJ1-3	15	CAGSFQGGSGNTIYF	TGTGCCGGCAGTTTCCAAGGGGGAAGTGGAAACACCATATATTTT
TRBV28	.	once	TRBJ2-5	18	CASSSGRALPQGTTEQYF	TGTGCCAGCAGTTCAGGCCGGGCTTTACCACAGGGAACTACGGAGCAGTACTTC
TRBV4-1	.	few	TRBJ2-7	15	CASSQVGRDRGEQYF	TGCGCCAGCAGCCAAGTCGGGCGGGATAGAGGCGAGCAGTACTTC
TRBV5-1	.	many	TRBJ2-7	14	CASSLDPGSYEQYF	TGTGCCAGCAGCTTGGACCCGGGCTCCTACGAGCAGTACTTC
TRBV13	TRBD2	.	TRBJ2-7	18	CASSRYSGTSGPLEEQYF	TGTGCCAGCAGCCGCTATTCCGGGACTAGCGGACCCCTAGAGGAGCAGTACTTC
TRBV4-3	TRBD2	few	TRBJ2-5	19	CASSQELWTSGTYQETQYF	TGCGCCAGCAGCCAAGAGCTTTGGACTAGCGGAACGTACCAAGAGACCCAGTACTTC
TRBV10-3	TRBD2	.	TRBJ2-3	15	CAISESSGRPDTQYF	TGTGCCATCAGTGAATCTAGCGGGAGACCAGATACGCAGTATTTT
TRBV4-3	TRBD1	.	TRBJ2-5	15	CASSQDFAGGRAQYF	TGCGCCAGCAGCCAAGATTTTGCAGGGGGTAGGGCCCAGTACTTC
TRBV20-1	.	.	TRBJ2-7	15	CSVPSSRGGVSEQYF	TGCAGTGTCCCCAGTTCGAGGGGTGGAGTAAGCGAGCAGTACTTC
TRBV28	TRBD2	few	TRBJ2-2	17	CASSSLIAGDNTGELFF	TGTGCCAGCAGTTCCCTAATAGCGGGAGACAACACCGGGGAGCTGTTTTTT
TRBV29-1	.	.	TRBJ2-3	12	CSARSNTDTQYF	TGCAGCGCCCGAAGTAACACAGATACGCAGTATTTT
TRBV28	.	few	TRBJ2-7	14	CASSFRGRVYEQYF	TGTGCCAGCAGTTTCAGGGGTCGGGTTTACGAGCAGTACTTC
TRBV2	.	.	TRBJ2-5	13	CASSEVQVETQYF	TGTGCCAGCAGTGAAGTCCAGGTTGAGACCCAGTACTTC
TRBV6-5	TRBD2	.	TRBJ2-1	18	CASSYLWRSSGGGGEQFF	TGTGCCAGCAGTTACTTATGGAGATCTAGCGGGGGTGGGGGTGAGCAGTTCTTC
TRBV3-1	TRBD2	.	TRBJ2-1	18	CASSQDSWAAGGIDEQFF	TGTGCCAGCAGCCAAGATAGCTGGGCGGCGGGAGGAATCGATGAGCAGTTCTTC
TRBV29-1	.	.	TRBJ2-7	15	CSVTRAGTVSHEQYF	TGCAGCGTAACCCGAGCCGGGACGGTATCCCACGAGCAGTACTTC
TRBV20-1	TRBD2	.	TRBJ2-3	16	CSAPPGIGGAPDTQSF	TGCAGTGCTCCGCCGGGGATCGGGGGGGCCCCAGATACGCAGTCTTTT
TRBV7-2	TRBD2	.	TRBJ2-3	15	CASSFSGSRTDTQYF	TGTGCCAGCAGCTTTAGCGGGAGCCGCACAGATACGCAGTATTTT
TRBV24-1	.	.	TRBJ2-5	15	CATSDLLGYQETQYF	TGTGCCACCAGTGATTTGCTAGGGTACCAAGAGACCCAGTACTTC
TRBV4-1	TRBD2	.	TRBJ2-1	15	CASSQPTSGVNEQFF	TGCGCCAGCAGCCAGCCGACTAGCGGGGTCAATGAGCAGTTCTTC
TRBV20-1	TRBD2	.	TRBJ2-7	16	CSARDLTSGETYEQYF	TGCAGTGCTAGAGATTTAACTAGCGGGGAGACCTACGAGCAGTACTTC
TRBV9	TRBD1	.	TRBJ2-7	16	CASSFGDRTTNYEQYF	TGTGCCAGCAGCTTTGGGGACAGAACAACGAACTACGAGCAGTACTTC
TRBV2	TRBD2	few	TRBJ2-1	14	CASSEDIPSGEQFF	TGTGCCAGCAGTGAAGATATACCTAGCGGGGAGCAGTTCTTC
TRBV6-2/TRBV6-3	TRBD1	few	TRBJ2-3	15	CASRIGGQGSDTQYF	TGTGCCAGCAGAATTGGGGGACAGGGGTCAGATACGCAGTATTTT
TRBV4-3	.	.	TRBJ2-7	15	CASSQDTAYSYEQYF	TGCGCCAGCAGCCAAGATACGGCCTACTCCTACGAGCAGTACTTC
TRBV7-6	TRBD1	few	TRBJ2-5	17	CATASCGTGCSQETQYF	TGTGCCACCGCCTCCTGCGGGACAGGCTGTTCCCAAGAGACCCAGTACTTC
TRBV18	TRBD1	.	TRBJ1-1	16	CTSSPGTGDRSTEAFF	TGTACCAGCTCACCCGGGACAGGGGATAGGAGCACTGAAGCTTTCTTT
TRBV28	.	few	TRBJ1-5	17	CASSLADWGALNQPQHF	TGTGCCAGCAGTTTAGCGGATTGGGGGGCCCTAAATCAGCCCCAGCATTTT
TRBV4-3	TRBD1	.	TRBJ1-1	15	CASSHVGGGRTEAFF	TGCGCCAGCAGCCATGTGGGAGGGGGCAGGACTGAAGCTTTCTTT
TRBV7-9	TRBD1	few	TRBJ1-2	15	CASSSNVGQDYGYTF	TGTGCCAGCAGCTCGAATGTCGGACAGGACTATGGCTACACCTTC